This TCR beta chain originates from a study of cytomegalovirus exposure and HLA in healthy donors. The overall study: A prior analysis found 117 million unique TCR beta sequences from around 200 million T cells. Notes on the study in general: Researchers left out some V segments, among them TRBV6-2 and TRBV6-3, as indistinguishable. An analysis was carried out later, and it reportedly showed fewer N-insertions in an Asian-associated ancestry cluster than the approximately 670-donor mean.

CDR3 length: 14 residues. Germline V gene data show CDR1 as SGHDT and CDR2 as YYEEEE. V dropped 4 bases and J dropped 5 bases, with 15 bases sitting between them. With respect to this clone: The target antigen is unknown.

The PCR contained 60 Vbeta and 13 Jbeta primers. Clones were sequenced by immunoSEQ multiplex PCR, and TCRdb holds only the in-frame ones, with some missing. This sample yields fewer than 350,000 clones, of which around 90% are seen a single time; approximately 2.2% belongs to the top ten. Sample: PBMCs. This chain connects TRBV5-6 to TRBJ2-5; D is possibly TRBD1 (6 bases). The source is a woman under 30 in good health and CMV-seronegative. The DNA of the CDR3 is TGTGCCAGCAGCCCGGGACACGGCGTGGAGACCCAGTACTTC. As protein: CASSPGHGVETQYF.